This T cell receptor (beta chain) appears in the sequencing data of a study of CD8+ T cells in alopecia areata. RNA was isolated and reverse transcribed to cDNA, the sequencing template. TCRdb's copy holds only in-frame clones and misses some; the assay was immunoSEQ multiplex PCR. The sample consists of 150,000 or so clones, over 45% of them appearing once. CDR3 length: 16 amino acids. The germline V gene has CDR1 SGHKS and CDR2 YYEKEE (reference sequence). General study points: TCR sharing was clearer in mice than between patients, perhaps partly owing to patient HLA diversity.

This clone was observed a handful of times. Its antigen is currently unknown. One end of the junction fails to match germline, which may point to a read error. The chain couples TRBV5-5 to TRBJ2-1, with 7 bases matching TRBD2. This receptor was identified in a human donor with alopecia areata. The sequenced material came from CD4+ T cells sorted from blood. CDR3 in DNA: TGTGCCTGCAGCCGTTCCACTAGCGTAACCTACAATGAGCAGTTCTTC. It specifies CACSRSTSVTYNEQFF.